This TCR beta chain was sequenced during a study of blood T cell repertoires in COVID-19 (dated by TCRdb to the early 2020s). Notes on the research overall: Collaborator samples came from the United States, Italy and Spain and covered acute and convalescent phases of COVID-19. A de-identified subject ID, COVID-19 status, age in years and sex were almost always included in the sample metadata. The prospective study material was composed of cDNA or gDNA derived from T cells, B-cell-depleted T cells, or PBMCs. Samples were obtained from the ongoing ImmuneRACE study (first 160 participants) and from 1,254 subjects provided by 6 global collaborators. Where HLA class I and class II types were available, the types were taken from metadata supplied by the sample provider, not from assay-based typing. Subjects who had been exposed to COVID-19, were actively infected with it, or had recovered from it provided the deeply sampled blood TCRbeta repertoires that made up the dataset. The repertoires were released in a freely available public database intended as a resource for research on the immune response to SARS-CoV-2. Here is what the overall study found, with its caveats: The amount of clinical and demographic metadata varied by source and participant and was provided uncurated.

TCRbeta CDR3 regions were amplified from genomic DNA using the immunoSEQ Assay, a bias-controlled multiplex PCR. The published analysis was carried out like this. The number of nucleated cells in each sample was estimated by amplification of reference gene primers within the assay. Sequence reads were collapsed and filtered to measure the absolute abundance of every unique TCRbeta CDR3 rearrangement. Productive Simpson clonality was computed per sample as the square root of Simpson's diversity index over productive rearrangements. What TCRdb holds here is the immuneACCESS table cut down to in-frame rearrangements. Part of the clones is not present; checked against another copy, under half of the missing clones reflect an unresolved V gene, and the others are unexplained. V, J and clone size are taken as reported in that table, and D and trimming were inferred from the DNA itself. This sample gives tens of thousands of clones in total; 84% of them show up just once. The leading ten clones occupy 25% of the sample.

The collaborating institutions used their own protocols to collect whole blood in K2EDTA tubes. For TCRbeta analysis, collaborator samples were shipped as frozen whole blood, as isolated PBMCs, or as DNA extracted from either sample type. As regards this clone: Its specific antigen is unknown. No much larger clone exists at a distance of one base, and base qualities are not known.

The germline V gene provides CDR1 SGHTS and CDR2 YDEGEE. V is reduced by 8 bases and J by 3 bases, leaving a spacing of 5 bases between them. Its CDR3 holds 10 amino acids, cysteine through phenylalanine. The read is trimmed to its CDR3 DNA, 30 bases read in frame from base 1. Recombination linked TRBV5-8 to TRBJ1-1, with no reliable assignment of the D segment. The receptor's source is a man aged 60 to 75 with acute or convalescent COVID-19. Specimen: peripheral blood. This receptor carries the CDR3 CASYYTEAFF. The bases read TGTGCCAGTTATTACACTGAAGCTTTCTTT.